These 19 T cell receptor beta chains were all obtained from the same sample, sequenced in a study of T-cell memory formation after mild COVID-19 (dated by TCRdb to the early 2020s). Library method: 5' RACE. TCRdb lists the instrument as Illumina NovaSeq 6000. In TCRdb, the public reads were trimmed at Q25 with fastp and aligned with MiXCR, with productive beta chains retained. Each entry merges the rows of one CDR3 protein and shows their most common DNA and genes. For this sample the table gives 170,000 or so distinct CDR3 sequences, of which over 20% were detected only once. Clones ranked in the top ten supply approximately 22% of the sample. Sequenced material: PBMCs or a T cell subset sorted from them (not recorded which). The receptors originated from an adult woman who had mild COVID-19 (a few samples of this study predate the infection). The sample titles of this study are shuffled in the database, so cell type and time point are left out; the donor was told from shared clones.

A few counts support this clonotype. The chain carries TRBV9 and TRBJ1-3, with no clear D. The germline gives CDR1 SGDLS, CDR2 YYNGEE. V was clipped by 0 bases and J by 5 bases, with 6 bases between them. CDR3 size: 13 residues. The CDR3 coding sequence is TGTGCCAGCAGCGTAGGGAACAGAAACACCATATATTTT. It is translated as CASSVGNRNTIYF. Full variable domain (rest looked up from reference TRBV9 and TRBJ1-3): DSGVTQTPKHLITATGQRVTLRCSPRSGDLSVYWYQQSLDQGLQFLIQYYNGEERAKGNILERFSAQQFPDLHSELNLSSLELGDSALYFCASSVGNRNTIYFGEGSWLTVV.

In its sample, this clonotype was seen a few times. The chain uses TRBV12-3 or TRBV12-4 and TRBJ1-2, with D uncertain. The CDR3 has 12 amino acids. The V and J ends lost 7 bases and 4 bases respectively, with 10 bases between them. CDR3 amino acids: CASTYLGYGYTF. The CDR3, as DNA: TGTGCCAGCACCTATCTTGGCTATGGCTACACCTTC.

This clonotype has only a few counts. The CDR3 nucleotides read TGTGCCAGCAGTGTCGGGACAGGGAGCTTCTACGAGCAGTACTTC. It codes for CASSVGTGSFYEQYF. The chain couples TRBV2 to TRBJ2-7, with 9 bases that match TRBD1. The CDR3 runs 15 residues. With V trimmed by 4 bases and J by 3 bases, 7 bases remained unmatched. The germline gives CDR1 SNHLY, CDR2 FYNNEI.

Comment on this clonotype: Germline is not matched at one junction end, which may reflect a read error. This rearrangement joins TRBV24-1 to TRBJ2-5; D call uncertain. The CDR3 loop spans 13 amino acids. Germline CDR1 reads KGHDR; CDR2 reads SFDVKD. As DNA, the CDR3 is TGTGCCACCAGTGATTTAGGCCAAGGGACCCAGTACTTC. This sequence encodes CATSDLGQGTQYF.

The chain has TRBV6-5 and TRBJ1-2; no clear D gene. CDR3 length equals 14 residues. Per the germline V gene, CDR1 is MNHEY and CDR2 is SVGAGI. The V end was cut by 2 bases, the J end by 4 bases, with 11 bases between. The CDR3 reads CASSYEGSGYGYTF. The CDR3 region has the DNA TGTGCCAGCAGTTACGAGGGATCAGGCTATGGCTACACCTTC.

J is TRBJ2-7 and V is TRBV6-1; no reliable D call. Germline loops: CDR1 MNHNS, CDR2 SASEGT. Trimming took off 1 base at V and 1 base at J, with 5 bases between the two ends. The CDR3 is made up of 13 amino acids. This CDR3 reads CASSEGGSYEQYF. The CDR3 coding sequence is TGTGCCAGCAGTGAAGGCGGATCCTACGAGCAGTACTTC.

This clonotype was observed a handful of times. Here the CDR3 reads CASSDSGTAIRSYTF. CDR3 DNA: TGTGCCAGCAGCGACTCCGGGACGGCCATACGCAGCTACACCTTC. This chain uses TRBV9 with TRBJ1-2; possible D gene TRBD1, 5 bases. The V gene lost 3 bases and the J gene lost 9 bases, with 21 bases spanning the gap. The CDR3 runs to 15 residues. Per the germline V gene, CDR1 is SGDLS and CDR2 is YYNGEE.

V and J are TRBV3-1 and TRBJ1-1; perhaps TRBD1 as D (6 bases). The germline CDR1 and CDR2 sequences are LGHDT and YNNKEL (reference sequence). V was pared by 0 bases and J by 5 bases, with 10 bases between. The length of the CDR3 is 14 residues. The CDR3 loop reads CASSQDLGGTEAFF. In nucleotides, the CDR3 is TGTGCCAGCAGCCAAGATCTAGGGGGGACTGAAGCTTTCTTT.

This clonotype has just a few counts. The CDR3 DNA is TGCAGTGCCGGCGATCGGGAGCGGGAGTACAATGAGCAGTTCTTC. As protein: CSAGDREREYNEQFF. This chain links TRBV20-1 with TRBJ2-1, with 8 bases fitting TRBD2. Trimming at V came to 6 bases and at J to 4 bases, leaving 11 bases not matched to a gene. This CDR3 is built from 15 residues. CDR1 is DFQATT, CDR2 SNEGSKA, per germline (reference sequence).

This chain uses TRBV7-9 with TRBJ2-7, with no clear D. The CDR3 has 14 amino acids. Trimming removed 10 bases from V and 0 bases from J, with 16 bases in between. Looked up from germline, CDR1 is SEHNR and CDR2 is FQNEAQ (reference sequence). CDR3 nucleotides: TGTGCCACCGCGGCGGCCTGGAGCTCCTACGAGCAGTACTTC. It yields the protein CATAAAWSSYEQYF.

J is TRBJ1-1 and V is TRBV4-1; the D gene is possibly TRBD1 (5 bases). The CDR3 extends over 15 amino acids. Germline CDR1 and CDR2: MGHRA and YSYEKL. V dropped 1 base and J dropped 0 bases, with 9 bases sitting between them. CDR3 amino acids: CASSQGQFMNTEAFF. The DNA of the CDR3 is TGCGCCAGCAGCCAAGGACAGTTTATGAACACTGAAGCTTTCTTT.

The gene calls are TRBV7-6 and TRBJ2-7, with D maybe TRBD1 (5 bases). CDR3 length equals 14 residues. Germline V gives CDR1 SGHVS, CDR2 FNYEAQ. Trimming shortened V by 7 bases and J by 0 bases, and 13 bases separated the two germline ends. CDR3 DNA sequence: TGTGCCAGCAAAGAGACAGTGAGCTCCTACGAGCAGTACTTC. Translated, it gives CASKETVSSYEQYF.

This chain connects TRBV6-5 to TRBJ2-2; D remains unclear. The CDR3 loop spans 12 amino acids. Germline V gene sequence: CDR1 MNHEY, CDR2 SVGAGI. The V and J ends lost 5 bases and 8 bases respectively, with 9 bases between them. In DNA form, the CDR3 reads TGTGCCAGCAGTGACGCAGCGGGGGAGCTGTTTTTT. Its translation is CASSDAAGELFF.

The rearrangement joins TRBV6-5 to TRBJ2-1; possible D gene TRBD1, 6 bases. V gave up 0 bases and J gave up 9 bases, with 18 bases separating them. CDR1 is MNHEY and CDR2 is SVGAGI in the germline V gene. The CDR3 totals 16 residues. The CDR3 spells CASSYSRGNPTSEQFF. The CDR3 DNA reads TGTGCCAGCAGTTACTCTAGGGGGAATCCTACAAGTGAGCAGTTCTTC.

This chain uses TRBV11-3 with TRBJ2-1, with D tentatively TRBD1 (5 bases). V lost 5 bases and J 6 bases, leaving 17 bases between the germline ends. The CDR3 spans 15 residues. Per the germline V gene, CDR1 is SGHNT and CDR2 is YENEEA. CDR3: CASSPRQNPGNEQFF. The CDR3 DNA sequence: TGTGCCAGCAGCCCTCGACAGAACCCAGGCAATGAGCAGTTCTTC.

In this sample, this clonotype turned up a few times. V is TRBV5-1 and J is TRBJ2-1; D is possibly TRBD1 or TRBD2 (6 bases each). V lost 3 bases and J 8 bases, leaving 18 bases between the germline ends. CDR3 length equals 15 residues. Germline V lookup: CDR1 SGHRS, CDR2 YFSETQ. The CDR3 sequence is CASSSGQGPGDEQFF. The CDR3 DNA sequence: TGCGCCAGCAGCTCGGGCCAGGGGCCGGGGGATGAGCAGTTCTTC. The full variable domain, its missing parts supplied by reference TRBV5-1 and TRBJ2-1, is KAGVTQTPRYLIKTRGQQVTLSCSPISGHRSVSWYQQTPGQGLQFLFEYFSETQRNKGNFPGRFSGRQFSNSRSEMNVSTLELGDSALYLCASSSGQGPGDEQFFGPGTRLTVL.

The V call is TRBV7-2, the J call TRBJ2-1; 14 positions agree with TRBD2. The V and J ends lost 5 bases and 3 bases, in that order; junction bases with no gene match: 6. The CDR3 covers 17 residues. Per the germline V gene, CDR1 is SGHTA and CDR2 is FQGNSA. This chain's CDR3 is CASSRVGTSGSYNEQFF. CDR3 DNA sequence: TGTGCCAGCAGCCGAGTCGGGACTAGCGGGAGCTACAATGAGCAGTTCTTC.

The V call is TRBV7-9, the J call TRBJ2-1; 8 nucleotides match TRBD2. Trimming took 5 bases from V and 4 from J; bases not matched to a gene: 7. The CDR3 extends over 15 amino acids. The V gene's germline CDR1 is SEHNR and CDR2 FQNEAQ (reference sequence). The CDR3 loop reads CASSVNSGGYNEQFF. In nucleotides, the CDR3 is TGTGCCAGCAGCGTGAATTCGGGAGGGTACAATGAGCAGTTCTTC.

The sample holds a few counts of this clonotype. The rearrangement joins TRBV7-6 to TRBJ2-7; D might be TRBD2 (6 bases). Germline values: CDR1 SGHVS, CDR2 FNYEAQ. The CDR3 consists of 14 residues. V shed 5 bases and J shed 7 bases, with 18 bases lying between them. The CDR3, as DNA: TGTGCCAGCAGCGGAGGCATGTGGCGGGAAGAGCAGTACTTC. Its translation: CASSGGMWREEQYF. Drawing the rest from reference TRBV7-6 and TRBJ2-7, the complete variable domain is GAGVSQSPRYKVTKRGQDVALRCDPISGHVSLYWYRQALGQGPEFLTYFNYEAQQDKSGLPNDRFSAERPEGSISTLTIQRTEQRDSAMYRCASSGGMWREEQYFGPGTRLTVT.